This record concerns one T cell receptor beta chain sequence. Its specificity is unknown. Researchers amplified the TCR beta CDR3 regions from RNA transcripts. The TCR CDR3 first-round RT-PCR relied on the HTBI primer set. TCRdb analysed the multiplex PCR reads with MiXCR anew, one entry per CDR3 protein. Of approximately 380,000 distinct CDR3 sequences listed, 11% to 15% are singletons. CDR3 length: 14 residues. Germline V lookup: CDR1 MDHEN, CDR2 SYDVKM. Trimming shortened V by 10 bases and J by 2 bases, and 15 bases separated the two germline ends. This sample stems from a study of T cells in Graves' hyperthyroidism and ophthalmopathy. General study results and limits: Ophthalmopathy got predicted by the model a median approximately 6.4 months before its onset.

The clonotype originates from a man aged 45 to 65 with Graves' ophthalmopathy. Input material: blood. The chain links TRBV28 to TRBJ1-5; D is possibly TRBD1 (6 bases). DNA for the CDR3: TGTGCCACCCGCAGGGGTAATGGCAATCAGCCCCAGCATTTT. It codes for CATRRGNGNQPQHF.